This T cell receptor (beta chain) stems from a study of blood T cell repertoires in COVID-19. Study-level background: The analysed material was cDNA or gDNA that came from T cells, B-cell-depleted T cells, or PBMCs.

This clone was seen just once. The authors' processing: By means of reference gene primer amplification, nucleated cell counts were estimated. Profiled with immunoSEQ multiplex PCR; TCRdb holds only in-frame clones, not every one. The DNA was the basis for D and trimming; V, J and clone size are from that table. The sample records over 150,000 clones, roughly 81% being singletons. There are 12 residues in the CDR3. Germline V lookup: CDR1 SEHNR, CDR2 FQNEAQ (reference sequence). The V end lost 2 bases, the J end lost 6 bases, and 7 bases lay between the germline ends. The sequencing sample was made of peripheral blood. The TCR originated in a man aged 35 to 55 with acute or convalescent COVID-19. The J gene is TRBJ1-2, the V gene TRBV7-9; D not resolved. The CDR3 sequence is CASSLSGDGYTF. CDR3 in DNA: TGTGCCAGCAGCTTAAGCGGAGATGGCTACACCTTC.